A selection of T cell receptor beta chains follows, all from one sample in a study of blood T cell repertoires in COVID-19. TCRdb's table, derived via immunoSEQ multiplex PCR, lists solely in-frame clones and lacks some. The top ten clones hold 2.1% of a sample with a few hundred thousand clones, 90% of them seen once. The sequencing input was peripheral blood. The receptor set was obtained from a woman aged 55 to 70 with COVID-19, enrolled during active disease. The conserved cysteine and the conserved F or W are not part of the CDR3 here. The order of the fields is J gene, V gene, CDR3 protein.

J: TRBJ1-5
V: TRBV6-2/TRBV6-3
CDR3: ASSYNREQPQH

J: TRBJ2-3
V: TRBV5-5
CDR3: ASSLELALTDTQY

J: TRBJ2-1
V: TRBV3-1/TRBV3-2
CDR3: ASSQHGGWQF

J: TRBJ1-2
V: TRBV5-4
CDR3: ASSLAAGTFDGYT

J: TRBJ1-6
V: TRBV30
CDR3: AWSVGGGDSPLH

J: TRBJ2-7
V: TRBV5-1
CDR3: ASSIGQNEQY

J: TRBJ1-1
V: TRBV4-2
CDR3: ASSQDVSGTGVKAF

J: TRBJ1-2
V: TRBV5-6
CDR3: ASSPGGTGVYGYT

J: TRBJ2-2
V: TRBV11-2
CDR3: ASSLGRGHLNTGELF

J: TRBJ2-1
V: TRBV9
CDR3: ASSPGTGGYADYNEQF

J: TRBJ1-5
V: TRBV19
CDR3: ASGWQGALGNQPQH

J: TRBJ1-2
V: TRBV19
CDR3: ASSIVGQPSYGYT

J: TRBJ1-6
V: TRBV30
CDR3: AWNSGSGQGRSPLH

J: TRBJ1-1
V: TRBV3-1/TRBV3-2
CDR3: ASSPMGGGDTEAF

J: TRBJ2-7
V: TRBV13
CDR3: ASSFGTSGGPKGGEQY

J: TRBJ1-1
V: TRBV3-1/TRBV3-2
CDR3: ASSQGDRGLINTEAF

J: TRBJ1-1
V: TRBV11-2
CDR3: ASSPNRGGREAF